A single T cell receptor (beta chain) is shown here with its context. Its antigen is not known. The sample originates from a study of T cells in Graves' hyperthyroidism and ophthalmopathy. The TCR beta CDR3 regions underwent amplification using RNA transcripts as the source. Researchers ran a first-round RT-PCR on the TCR CDR3 using the HTBI primer set. In TCRdb, the multiplex PCR reads were re-called with MiXCR into one record per CDR3 protein. The repertoire holds under 350,000 distinct CDR3 sequences, with around 15% as singletons. The ends lost 5 bases at V and 5 bases at J; junction bases unmatched: 9. The CDR3 loop spans 18 amino acids. General observations from the study: A median roughly six months before onset, the model predicted ophthalmopathy.

The PBMCs were sourced from fresh peripheral blood (more than 8.5 ml). The specimen sequenced was blood. The TCR sequence derives from a woman aged 60 to 75 with Graves' ophthalmopathy. The rearrangement links TRBV12-3 or TRBV12-4 to TRBJ2-2; 15 bases agree with TRBD2. Here the CDR3 reads CASSPGLAGGPRTGELFF. CDR3 DNA: TGTGCCAGCAGTCCTGGACTAGCGGGAGGGCCTCGAACCGGGGAGCTGTTTTTT.